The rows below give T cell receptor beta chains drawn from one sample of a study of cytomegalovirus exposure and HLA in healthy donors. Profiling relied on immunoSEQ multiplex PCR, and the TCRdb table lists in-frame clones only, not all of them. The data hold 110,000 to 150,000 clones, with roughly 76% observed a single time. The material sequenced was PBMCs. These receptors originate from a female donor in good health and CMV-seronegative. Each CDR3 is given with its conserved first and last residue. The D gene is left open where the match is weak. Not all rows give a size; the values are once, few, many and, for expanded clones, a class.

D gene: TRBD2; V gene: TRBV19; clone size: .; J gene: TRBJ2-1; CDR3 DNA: TGTGCCAGTAATAGTCTAGCGGGATACAATGAGCAGTTCTTC; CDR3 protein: CASNSLAGYNEQFF
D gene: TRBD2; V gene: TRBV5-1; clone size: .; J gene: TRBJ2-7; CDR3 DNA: TGCGCCAGCAGCTTGGATAGCGGGTTATCCTACGAGCAGTACTTC; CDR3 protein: CASSLDSGLSYEQYF
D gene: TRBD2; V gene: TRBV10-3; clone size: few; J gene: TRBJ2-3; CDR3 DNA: TGTGCCATCAAGGAGCGGGAGACAGATACGCAGTATTTT; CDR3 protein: CAIKERETDTQYF
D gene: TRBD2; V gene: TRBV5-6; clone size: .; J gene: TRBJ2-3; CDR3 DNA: TGTGCCAGCAGCTTGGCGGGGGGAGCTCTTAGCACAGATACGCAGTATTTT; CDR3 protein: CASSLAGGALSTDTQYF
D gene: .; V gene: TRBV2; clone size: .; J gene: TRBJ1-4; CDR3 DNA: TGTGCCAGCAGCAGGGAAGCAACTAATGAAAAACTGTTTTTT; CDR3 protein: CASSREATNEKLFF
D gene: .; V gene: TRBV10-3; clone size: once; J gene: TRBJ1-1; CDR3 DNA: TGTGCCATCAGTGGCACCCCGGAGACTGAAGCTTTCTTT; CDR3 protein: CAISGTPETEAFF
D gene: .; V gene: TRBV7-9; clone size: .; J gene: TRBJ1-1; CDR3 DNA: TGTGCCACCCCTAACGGGACTGAAGCTTTCTTT; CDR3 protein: CATPNGTEAFF
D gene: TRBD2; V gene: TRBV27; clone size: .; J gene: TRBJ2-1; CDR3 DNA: TGTGCCAGCAGTTTATTTGGCGGGAGGGCTCATGAGCAGTTCTTC; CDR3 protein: CASSLFGGRAHEQFF
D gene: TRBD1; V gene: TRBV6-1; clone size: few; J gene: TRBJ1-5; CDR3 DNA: TGTGCCAGCAGTGAGACAGGGAACAATCAGCCCCAGCATTTT; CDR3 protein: CASSETGNNQPQHF
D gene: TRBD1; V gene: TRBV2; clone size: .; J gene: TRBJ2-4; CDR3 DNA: TGTGCCAGCAGTGAAAGGTTTGAGGGGGCACTCCAGTACTTC; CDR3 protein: CASSERFEGALQYF
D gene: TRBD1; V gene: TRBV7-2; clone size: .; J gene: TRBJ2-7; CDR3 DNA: TGTGCCAGCAGCTCGGACAGGCTAAGTGGCGAGCAGTACTTC; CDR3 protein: CASSSDRLSGEQYF
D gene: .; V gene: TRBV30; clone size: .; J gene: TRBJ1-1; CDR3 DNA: TGTGCCTGGCATTTGCCCCCGCTCACTCCGAGGGCTGAAGCTTTCTTT; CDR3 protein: CAWHLPPLTPRAEAFF
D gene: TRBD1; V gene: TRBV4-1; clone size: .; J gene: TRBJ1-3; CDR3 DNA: TGCGCCAGCAGCCAAGAACAGGGGTTATCTGGAAACACCATATATTTT; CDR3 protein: CASSQEQGLSGNTIYF
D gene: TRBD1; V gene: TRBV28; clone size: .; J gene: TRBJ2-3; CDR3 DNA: TGTGCCAGCAGCGACAGGGTTTTGCACAATACGCAGTATTTT; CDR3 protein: CASSDRVLHNTQYF
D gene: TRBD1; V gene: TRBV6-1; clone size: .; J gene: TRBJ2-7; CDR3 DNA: TGTGCCAGCAGTGGGGGACAGGGATCCTACGAGCAGTACTTC; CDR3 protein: CASSGGQGSYEQYF
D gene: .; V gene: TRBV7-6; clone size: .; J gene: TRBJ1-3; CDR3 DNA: TGTGCCAGCAGCTCCCTGACAGTTGGGGCGACTAGCTCTGGAAACACCATATATTTT; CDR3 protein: CASSSLTVGATSSGNTIYF
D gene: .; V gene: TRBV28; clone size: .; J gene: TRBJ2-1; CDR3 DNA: TGTGCCAGCAGTACCCCTGGACAGCGGACCTACAATGAGCAGTTCTTC; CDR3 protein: CASSTPGQRTYNEQFF
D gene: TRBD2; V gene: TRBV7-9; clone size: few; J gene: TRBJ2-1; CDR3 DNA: TGTGCCAGCAGCTTAGTAGCGGGAGAGTCAAATGAGCAGTTCTTC; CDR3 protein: CASSLVAGESNEQFF
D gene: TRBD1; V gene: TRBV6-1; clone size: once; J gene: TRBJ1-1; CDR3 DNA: TGTGCCAGCAGTCGGACAGGGGACACTGAAGCTTTCTTT; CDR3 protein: CASSRTGDTEAFF
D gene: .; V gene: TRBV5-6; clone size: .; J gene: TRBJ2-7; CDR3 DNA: TGTGCCAGCAGATCGGTTCCCTCCTACGAGCAGTACTTC; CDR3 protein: CASRSVPSYEQYF
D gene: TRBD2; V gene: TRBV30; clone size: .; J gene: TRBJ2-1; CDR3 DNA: TGTGCCTGGACCAGGACTAGCGGTGATGAGCAGTTCTTC; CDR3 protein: CAWTRTSGDEQFF
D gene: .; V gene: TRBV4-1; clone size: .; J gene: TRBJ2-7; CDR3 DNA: TGCGCCAGCAGCCAAGGTGGGGGGGCAGCTGATGAGCAGTACTTC; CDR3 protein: CASSQGGGAADEQYF
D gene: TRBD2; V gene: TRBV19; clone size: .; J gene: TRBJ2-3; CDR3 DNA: TGTGCCAGTAGTCTAGCGGGAGGAAGCACAGATACGCAGTATTTT; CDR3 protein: CASSLAGGSTDTQYF
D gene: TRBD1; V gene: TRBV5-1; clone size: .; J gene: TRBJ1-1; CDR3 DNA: TGCGCCAGCAGCTTGTTCATCATGGGACAGAGAAACACTGAAGCTTTCTTT; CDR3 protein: CASSLFIMGQRNTEAFF
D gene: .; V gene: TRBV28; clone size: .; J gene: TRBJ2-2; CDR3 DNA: TGTGCCAGCCGCTTCGGACAGATACTCGGGGAGCTGTTTTTT; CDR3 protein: CASRFGQILGELFF
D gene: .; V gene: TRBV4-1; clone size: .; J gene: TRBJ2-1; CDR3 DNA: TGCGCCAGCAGCCAAGGGGTAACAGGGTTTGAGCAGTTCTTC; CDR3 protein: CASSQGVTGFEQFF
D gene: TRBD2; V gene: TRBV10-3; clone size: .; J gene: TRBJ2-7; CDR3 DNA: TGTGCCATCAGTGAGTCGGCGAGTCAGCGGGGCGGCGAGCAGTACTTC; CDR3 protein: CAISESASQRGGEQYF
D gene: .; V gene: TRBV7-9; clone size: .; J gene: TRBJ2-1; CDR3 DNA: TGTGCCAGCAGCTGGGAGTCTGATGAGCAGTTCTTC; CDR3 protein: CASSWESDEQFF
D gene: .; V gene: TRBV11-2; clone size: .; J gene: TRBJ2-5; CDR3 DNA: TGTGCCAGCAGCTTAGGACAGGTGGCCCTCCAAGAGACCCAGTACTTC; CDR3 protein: CASSLGQVALQETQYF
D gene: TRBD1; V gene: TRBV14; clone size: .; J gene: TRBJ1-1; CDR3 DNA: TGTGCCAGCAGCCAGTTCTTTGGACAGGGGGCTGACACCGAAGCTTTCTTT; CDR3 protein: CASSQFFGQGADTEAFF
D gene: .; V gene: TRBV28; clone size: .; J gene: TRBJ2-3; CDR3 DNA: TGTGCCAGCAGTTCGAAATATTCGACTGTGAACGAAGATACAGATACGCAGTATTTT; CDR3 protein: CASSSKYSTVNEDTDTQYF
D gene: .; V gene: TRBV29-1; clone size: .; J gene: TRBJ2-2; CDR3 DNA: TGCAGCGTTGACAGGGGACCCGGGGAGCTGTTTTTT; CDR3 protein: CSVDRGPGELFF
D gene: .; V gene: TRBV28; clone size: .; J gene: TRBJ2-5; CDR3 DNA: TGTGCCAGCAGACCGGGACTTTCTCAAGAGACCCAGTACTTC; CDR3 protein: CASRPGLSQETQYF
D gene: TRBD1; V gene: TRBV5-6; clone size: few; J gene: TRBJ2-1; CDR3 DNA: TGTGCCAGCAGTCGCTCGGACAGGCCCTCCTACAATGAGCAGTTCTTC; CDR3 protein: CASSRSDRPSYNEQFF
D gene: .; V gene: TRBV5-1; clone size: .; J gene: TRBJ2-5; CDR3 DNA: TGCGCCAGCAGCTCAACTAGCAGCCAAGAGACCCAGTACTTC; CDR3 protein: CASSSTSSQETQYF
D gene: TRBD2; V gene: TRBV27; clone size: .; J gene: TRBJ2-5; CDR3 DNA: TGTGCCAGCAGCTCCGGATTCCTACTAGCGGGAGGGAACCAAGAGACCCAGTACTTC; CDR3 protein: CASSSGFLLAGGNQETQYF
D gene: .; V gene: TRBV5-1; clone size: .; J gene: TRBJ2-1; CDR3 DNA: TGCGCCAGCAGCTTGGTCGGCGGGGTTTCCACCTTGTCCTACAATGAGCAGTTCTTC; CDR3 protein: CASSLVGGVSTLSYNEQFF
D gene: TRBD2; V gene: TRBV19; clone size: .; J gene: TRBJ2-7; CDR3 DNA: TGTGCCAGTAGTGTGGGACTAGCGGGAGGGTACGAGCAGTACTTC; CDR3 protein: CASSVGLAGGYEQYF
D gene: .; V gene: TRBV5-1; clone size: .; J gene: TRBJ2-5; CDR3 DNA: TGCGCCAGCAGCTTGCGGGGAGAGACCCAGTACTTC; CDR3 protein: CASSLRGETQYF
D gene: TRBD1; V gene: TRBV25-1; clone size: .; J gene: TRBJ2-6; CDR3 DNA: TGTGCCAGCAGTGACAACCGGGACAGGGGGTCAGGGGCCAACGTCCTGACTTTC; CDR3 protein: CASSDNRDRGSGANVLTF
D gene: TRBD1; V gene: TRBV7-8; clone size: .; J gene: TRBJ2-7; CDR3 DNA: TGTGCCAGCAGCCAAAGCCGACAGGGTCATATCTACGAGCAGTACTTC; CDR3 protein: CASSQSRQGHIYEQYF
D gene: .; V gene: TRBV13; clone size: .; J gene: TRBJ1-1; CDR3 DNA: TGTGCCAGCAGCTTTCTGATCGGGGGAGCTTTCTTT; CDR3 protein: CASSFLIGGAFF
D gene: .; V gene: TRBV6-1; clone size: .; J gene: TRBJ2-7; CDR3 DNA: TGTGCCAGCAGTGAAGCCGACGGGAGTCCCCACGAGCAGTACTTC; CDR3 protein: CASSEADGSPHEQYF
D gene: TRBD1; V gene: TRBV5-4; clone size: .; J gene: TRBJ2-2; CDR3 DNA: TGTGCCAGCAGCTTGGGGACAGGGGCGAACACCGGGGAGCTGTTTTTT; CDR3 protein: CASSLGTGANTGELFF
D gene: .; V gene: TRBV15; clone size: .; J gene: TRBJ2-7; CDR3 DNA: TGTGCCACAACGCTGGGAGGAACCTACGAGCAGTACTTC; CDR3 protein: CATTLGGTYEQYF
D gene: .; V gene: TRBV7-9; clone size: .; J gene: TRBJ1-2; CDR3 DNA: TGTGCCAGCAGCTTAGACGCAGGGGATGGCTACACCTTC; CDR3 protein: CASSLDAGDGYTF
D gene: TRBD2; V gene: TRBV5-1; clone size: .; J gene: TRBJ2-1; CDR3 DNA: TGCGCCAGCAGCCCCTCTTCGGGGGGAGTGGGTGAGCAGTTCTTC; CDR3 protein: CASSPSSGGVGEQFF
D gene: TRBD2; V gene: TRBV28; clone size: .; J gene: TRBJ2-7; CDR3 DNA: TGTGCCAGCAACAAAGCTAGCGGGAGCTACGAGCAGTACTTC; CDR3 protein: CASNKASGSYEQYF
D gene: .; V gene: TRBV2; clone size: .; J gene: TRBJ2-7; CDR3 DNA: TGTGCCAGCAGAGCAACTACAGGGCTCAGCTCCTACGAGCAGTACTTC; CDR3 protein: CASRATTGLSSYEQYF
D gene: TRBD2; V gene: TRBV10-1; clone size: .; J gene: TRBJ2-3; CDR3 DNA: TGCGCCAGCAGTGCTCGGGGGGTAGCGGGAGGGCGAGGCACAGATACGCAGTATTTT; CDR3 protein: CASSARGVAGGRGTDTQYF
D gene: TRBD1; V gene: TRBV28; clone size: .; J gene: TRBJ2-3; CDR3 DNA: TGTGCCAGCAGTTCTCACGGACAGGGGGCAGGGGATACGCAGTATTTT; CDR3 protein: CASSSHGQGAGDTQYF
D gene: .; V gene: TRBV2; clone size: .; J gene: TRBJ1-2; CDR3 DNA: TGTGCCAGCAGTACAATGACAGTGAACTATGGCTACACCTTC; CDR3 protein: CASSTMTVNYGYTF
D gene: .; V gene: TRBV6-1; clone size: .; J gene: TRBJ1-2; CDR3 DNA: TGTGCCAGCGTAGGGGTTAGTTATGGCTACACCTTC; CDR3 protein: CASVGVSYGYTF
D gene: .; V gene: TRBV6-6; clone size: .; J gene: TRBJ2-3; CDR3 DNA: TGTGCCAGCAGTCCTTCGTCAGATACGCAGTATTTT; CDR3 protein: CASSPSSDTQYF
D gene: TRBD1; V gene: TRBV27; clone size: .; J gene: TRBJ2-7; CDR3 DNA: TGTGCCAGCAGCCCCAGACAGGGGCTCTACGAGCAGTACTTC; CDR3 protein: CASSPRQGLYEQYF
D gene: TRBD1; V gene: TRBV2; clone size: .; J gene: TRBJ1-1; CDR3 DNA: TGTGCCAGCGGGGGGGACAGGGGCCTCCCGGACACTGAAGCTTTCTTT; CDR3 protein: CASGGDRGLPDTEAFF